The clone carrying this T cell receptor (beta chain) was counted once. The source of the sample is a study of T cell changes during pregnancy in multiple sclerosis. Data came from immunoSEQ multiplex PCR; TCRdb stores just in-frame clones and leaves some out. Altogether around 80,000 clones are present, about 93% being singletons, with the ten largest covering 0.99%. Here the sequenced sample was peripheral blood, taken in the second trimester of pregnancy. The clonotype comes from a female donor in good health, enrolled as a control in a pregnancy study.

This CDR3 reads CASTLSGNTIYF. In nucleotides, the CDR3 is TGTGCCAGTACCCTCTCTGGAAACACCATATATTTT. The chain employs TRBV19 and TRBJ1-3; no firm D call. Germline V CDR1 and CDR2: LNHDA, SQIVND (reference sequence). V gave up 7 bases and J gave up 0 bases, with 4 bases separating them. The CDR3 totals 12 residues.